One T cell receptor (beta chain) is described in this entry. No antigen is known for it. The PCR used 60 Vbeta and 13 Jbeta primers. Sequencing was performed with immunoSEQ multiplex PCR; in TCRdb, only in-frame clones are kept and a portion is missing. The sample totals some 120,000 clones; its top ten clones hold 3% to 4.5%. This entry is derived from a study of cytomegalovirus exposure and HLA in healthy donors. Study background: Earlier results showed roughly 120 million unique TCR beta sequences derived from about 179 million T cells. Whole-study findings and limits: The sole available immune exposure information was CMV serostatus. The likely explanation for a cluster of highly shared sequence variants was sequencing artifact.

V lost 4 bases to trimming and J lost 7 bases, with 22 bases between them. From germline, CDR1 is SQVTM and CDR2 ANQGSEA. The CDR3 totals 16 residues. Material: PBMCs. The V gene is TRBV29-1, the J gene TRBJ1-4; possibly TRBD1 for D (6 bases). The sequence was obtained from a man between 18 and 35 years old in good health and CMV-seronegative. CDR3 sequence reads: CSVAPHGGRPGEKLFF. The CDR3 nucleotides are TGCAGCGTTGCCCCCCACGGGGGGCGACCTGGTGAAAAACTGTTTTTT.